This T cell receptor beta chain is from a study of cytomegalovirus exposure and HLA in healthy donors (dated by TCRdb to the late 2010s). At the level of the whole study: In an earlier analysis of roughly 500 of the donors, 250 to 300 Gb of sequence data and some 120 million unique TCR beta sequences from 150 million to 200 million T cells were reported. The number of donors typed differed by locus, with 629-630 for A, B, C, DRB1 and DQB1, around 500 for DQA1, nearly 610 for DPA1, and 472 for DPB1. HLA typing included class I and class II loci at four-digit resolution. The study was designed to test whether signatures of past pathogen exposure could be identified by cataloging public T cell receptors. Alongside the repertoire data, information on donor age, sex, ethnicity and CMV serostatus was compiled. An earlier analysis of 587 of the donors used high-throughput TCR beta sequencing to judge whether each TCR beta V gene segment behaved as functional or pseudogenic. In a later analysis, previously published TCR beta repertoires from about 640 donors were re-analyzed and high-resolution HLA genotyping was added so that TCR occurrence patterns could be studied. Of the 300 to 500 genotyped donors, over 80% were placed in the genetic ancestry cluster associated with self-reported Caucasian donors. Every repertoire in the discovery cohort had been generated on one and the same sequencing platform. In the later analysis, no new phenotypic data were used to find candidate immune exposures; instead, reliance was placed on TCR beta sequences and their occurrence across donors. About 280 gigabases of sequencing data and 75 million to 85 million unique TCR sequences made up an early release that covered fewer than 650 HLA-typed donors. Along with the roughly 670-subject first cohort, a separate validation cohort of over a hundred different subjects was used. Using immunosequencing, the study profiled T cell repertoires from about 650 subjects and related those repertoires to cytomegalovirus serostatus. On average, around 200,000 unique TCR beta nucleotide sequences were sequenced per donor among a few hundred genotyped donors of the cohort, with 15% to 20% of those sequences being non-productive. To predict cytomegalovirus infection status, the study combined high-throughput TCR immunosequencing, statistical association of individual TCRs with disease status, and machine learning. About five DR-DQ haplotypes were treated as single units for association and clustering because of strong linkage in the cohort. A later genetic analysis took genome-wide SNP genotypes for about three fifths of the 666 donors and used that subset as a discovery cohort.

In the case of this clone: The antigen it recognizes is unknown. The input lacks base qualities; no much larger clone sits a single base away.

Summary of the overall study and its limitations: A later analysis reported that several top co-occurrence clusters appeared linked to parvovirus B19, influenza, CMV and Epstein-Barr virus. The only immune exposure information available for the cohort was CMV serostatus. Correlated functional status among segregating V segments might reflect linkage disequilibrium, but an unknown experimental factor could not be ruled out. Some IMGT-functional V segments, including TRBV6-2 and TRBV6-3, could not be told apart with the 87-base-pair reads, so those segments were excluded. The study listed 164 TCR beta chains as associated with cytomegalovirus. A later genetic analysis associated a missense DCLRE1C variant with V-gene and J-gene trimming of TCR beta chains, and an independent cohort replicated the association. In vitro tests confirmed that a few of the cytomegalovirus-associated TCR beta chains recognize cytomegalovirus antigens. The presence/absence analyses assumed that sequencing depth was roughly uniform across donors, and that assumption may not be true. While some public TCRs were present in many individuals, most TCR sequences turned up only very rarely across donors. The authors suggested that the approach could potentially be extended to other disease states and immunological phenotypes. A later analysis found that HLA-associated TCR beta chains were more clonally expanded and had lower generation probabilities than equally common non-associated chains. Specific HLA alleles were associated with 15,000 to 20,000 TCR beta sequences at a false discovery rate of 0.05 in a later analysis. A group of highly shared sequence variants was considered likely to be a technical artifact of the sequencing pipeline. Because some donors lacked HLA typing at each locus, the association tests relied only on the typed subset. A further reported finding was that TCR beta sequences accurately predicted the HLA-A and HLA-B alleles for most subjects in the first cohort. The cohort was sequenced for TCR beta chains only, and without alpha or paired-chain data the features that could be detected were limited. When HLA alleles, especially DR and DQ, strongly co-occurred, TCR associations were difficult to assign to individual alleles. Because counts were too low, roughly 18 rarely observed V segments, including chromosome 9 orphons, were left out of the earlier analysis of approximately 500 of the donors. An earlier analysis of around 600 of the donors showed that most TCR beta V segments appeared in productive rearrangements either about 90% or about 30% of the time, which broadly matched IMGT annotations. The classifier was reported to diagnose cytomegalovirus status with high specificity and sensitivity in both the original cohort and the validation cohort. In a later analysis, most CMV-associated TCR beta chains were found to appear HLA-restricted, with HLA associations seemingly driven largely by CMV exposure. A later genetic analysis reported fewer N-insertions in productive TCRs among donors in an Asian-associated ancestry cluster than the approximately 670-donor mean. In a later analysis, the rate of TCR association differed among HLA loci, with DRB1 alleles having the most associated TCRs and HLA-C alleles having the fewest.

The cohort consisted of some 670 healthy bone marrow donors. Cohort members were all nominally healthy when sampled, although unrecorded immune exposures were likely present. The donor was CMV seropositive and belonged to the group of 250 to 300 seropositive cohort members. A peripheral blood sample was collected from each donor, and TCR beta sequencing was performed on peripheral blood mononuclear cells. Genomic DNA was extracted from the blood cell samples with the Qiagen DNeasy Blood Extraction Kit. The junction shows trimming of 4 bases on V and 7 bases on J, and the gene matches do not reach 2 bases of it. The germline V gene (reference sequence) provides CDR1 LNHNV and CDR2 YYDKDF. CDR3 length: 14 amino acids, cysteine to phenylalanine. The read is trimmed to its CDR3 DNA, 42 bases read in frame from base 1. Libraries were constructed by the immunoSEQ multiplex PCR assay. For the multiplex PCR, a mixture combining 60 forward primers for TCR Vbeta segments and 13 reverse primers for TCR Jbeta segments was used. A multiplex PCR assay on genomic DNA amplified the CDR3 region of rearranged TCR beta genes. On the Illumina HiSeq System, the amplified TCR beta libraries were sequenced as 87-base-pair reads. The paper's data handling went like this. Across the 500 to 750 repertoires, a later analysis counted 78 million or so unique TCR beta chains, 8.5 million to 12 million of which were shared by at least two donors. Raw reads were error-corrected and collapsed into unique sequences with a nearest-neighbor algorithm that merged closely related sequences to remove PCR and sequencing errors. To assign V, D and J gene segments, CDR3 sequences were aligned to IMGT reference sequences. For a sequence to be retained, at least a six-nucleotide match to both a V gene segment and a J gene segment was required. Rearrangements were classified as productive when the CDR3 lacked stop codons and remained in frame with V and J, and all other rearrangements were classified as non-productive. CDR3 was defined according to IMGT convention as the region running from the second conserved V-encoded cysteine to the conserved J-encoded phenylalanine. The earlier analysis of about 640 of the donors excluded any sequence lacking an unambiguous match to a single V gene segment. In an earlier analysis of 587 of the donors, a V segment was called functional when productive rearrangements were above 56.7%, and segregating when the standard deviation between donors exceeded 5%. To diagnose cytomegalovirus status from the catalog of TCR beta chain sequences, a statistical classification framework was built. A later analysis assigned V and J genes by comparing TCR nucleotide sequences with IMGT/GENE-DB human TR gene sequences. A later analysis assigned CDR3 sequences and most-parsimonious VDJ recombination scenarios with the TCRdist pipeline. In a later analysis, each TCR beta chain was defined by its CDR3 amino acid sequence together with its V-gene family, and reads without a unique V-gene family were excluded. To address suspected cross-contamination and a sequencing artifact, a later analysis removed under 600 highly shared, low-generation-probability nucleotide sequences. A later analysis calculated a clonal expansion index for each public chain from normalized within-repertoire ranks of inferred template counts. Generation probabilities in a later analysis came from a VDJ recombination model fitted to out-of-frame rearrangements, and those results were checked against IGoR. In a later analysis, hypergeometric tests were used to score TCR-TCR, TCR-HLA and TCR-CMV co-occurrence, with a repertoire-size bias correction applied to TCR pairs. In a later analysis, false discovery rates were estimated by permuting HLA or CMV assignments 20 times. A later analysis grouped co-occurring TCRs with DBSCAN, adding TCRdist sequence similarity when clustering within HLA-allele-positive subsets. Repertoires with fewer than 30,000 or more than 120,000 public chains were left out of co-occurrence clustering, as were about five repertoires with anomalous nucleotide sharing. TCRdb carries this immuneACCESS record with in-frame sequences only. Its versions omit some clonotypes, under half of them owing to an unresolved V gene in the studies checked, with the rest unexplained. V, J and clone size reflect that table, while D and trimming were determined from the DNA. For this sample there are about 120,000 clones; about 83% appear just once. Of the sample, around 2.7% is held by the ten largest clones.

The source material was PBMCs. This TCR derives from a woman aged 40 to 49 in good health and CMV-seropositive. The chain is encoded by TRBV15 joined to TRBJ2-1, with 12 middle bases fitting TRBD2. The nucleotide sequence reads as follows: TGTGCCACCAGCACTAGCGGGGGGGTGAATGAGCAGTTCTTC. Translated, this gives CATSTSGGVNEQFF.